The clone carrying this TCR beta chain was detected once. The data were produced by immunoSEQ multiplex PCR, yet TCRdb's version contains in-frame clones alone and is incomplete. The sample gives under 100,000 clones, roughly 80% of which show up once; 18% is in the top ten. This record belongs to a study of blood T cell repertoires in COVID-19. Study information: COVID-19 samples collected from the United States, Italy and Spain covered acute and convalescent phases.

The CDR3 has 14 residues. Germline CDR1 is SGHNT and CDR2 is YENEEA. V lost 1 base, J lost 8 bases, and 4 bases stayed unmatched. The chain joins TRBV11-3 to TRBJ2-1; 8 bases are shared with TRBD1. Material: peripheral blood. The receptor was isolated from an older man with active or convalescent COVID-19. Here the CDR3 reads CASSLGTGWDEQFF. The CDR3 DNA reads TGTGCCAGCAGCTTAGGGACAGGGTGGGATGAGCAGTTCTTC. The whole variable domain, filled in from reference TRBV11-3 and TRBJ2-1, reads EAGVVQSPRYKIIEKKQPVAFWCNPISGHNTLYWYLQNLGQGPELLIRYENEEAVDDSQLPKDRFSAERLKGVDSTLKIQPAELGDSAVYLCASSLGTGWDEQFFGPGTRLTVL.